This T cell receptor (beta chain) was identified during a study of T cells in Graves' hyperthyroidism and ophthalmopathy. RNA transcripts gave rise to amplified TCR beta CDR3 regions. HTBI primers were the set used in a first-round RT-PCR of the TCR CDR3. TCRdb itself ran the multiplex PCR reads through MiXCR, one entry per CDR3 protein. This repertoire shows 500,000 or so distinct CDR3 sequences, 17% found once; its top ten account for around 17%. The germline gives CDR1 MDHEN, CDR2 SYDVKM. V trimming: 6 bases; J trimming: 9 bases; junction bases outside the gene matches: 10. This CDR3 spans 14 amino acids. Points from the study as a whole: Most thyroid clonotypes expanded above 0.001 were also detected in blood.

Under 3 months was the duration of disease in ophthalmopathy patients, who also had a Clinical Activity Score of at least 3 and a NOSPECS grade of at least 4. This clonotype was detected many times. Its antigen is currently unknown. Sample: blood. The chain is built from TRBV28 and TRBJ2-5, with 10 positions matching TRBD2. The TCR sequence derives from a woman aged 18-29 years with Graves' ophthalmopathy. CDR3 amino acids: CASRSSLAGQSQYF. CDR3 coding DNA: TGTGCCAGCAGATCGTCACTAGCGGGACAATCCCAGTACTTC.